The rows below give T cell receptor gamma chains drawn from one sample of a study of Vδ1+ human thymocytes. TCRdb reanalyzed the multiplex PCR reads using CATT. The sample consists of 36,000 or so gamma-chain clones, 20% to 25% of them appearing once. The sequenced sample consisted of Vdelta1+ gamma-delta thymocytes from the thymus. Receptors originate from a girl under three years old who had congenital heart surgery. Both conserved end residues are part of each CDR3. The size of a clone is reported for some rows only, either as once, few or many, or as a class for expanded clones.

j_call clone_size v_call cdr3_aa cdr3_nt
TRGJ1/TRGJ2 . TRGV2 CATWDGLNGYGKYKKLF TGTGCCACCTGGGACGGGCTAAACGGGTACGGTAAATATAAGAAACTCTTT
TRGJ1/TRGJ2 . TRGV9 CALWRGYKKLF TGTGCCTTGTGGCGGGGTTATAAGAAACTCTTT
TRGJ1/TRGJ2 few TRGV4 CATWDPGYYKKLF TGTGCCACCTGGGACCCCGGGTATTATAAGAAACTCTTT
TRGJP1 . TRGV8 CATWDSRKTGWFKIF TGTGCCACCTGGGATAGCCGAAAAACTGGTTGGTTCAAGATATTT
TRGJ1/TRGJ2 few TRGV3 CATWDAPRKLF TGTGCCACCTGGGACGCCCCCCGGAAACTCTTT
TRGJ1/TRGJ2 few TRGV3 CATWDNTNYYKKLF TGTGCCACCTGGGACAACACGAATTATTATAAGAAACTCTTT
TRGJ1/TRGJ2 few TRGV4 CATWDGMKLF TGTGCCACCTGGGATGGGATGAAACTCTTT
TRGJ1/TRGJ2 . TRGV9 CALWEPTSSNYYKKLF TGTGCCTTGTGGGAGCCTACCTCCTCGAATTATTATAAGAAACTCTTT
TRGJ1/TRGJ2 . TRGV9 CALWSPYYKELF TGTGCCTTGTGGTCCCCTTATTATAAGGAACTCTTT
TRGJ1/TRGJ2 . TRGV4 CATWETNYYKKLF TGTGCCACCTGGGAAACAAATTATTATAAGAAACTCTTT
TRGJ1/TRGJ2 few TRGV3 CATWDTPPNYYKKLF TGTGCCACCTGGGACACCCCTCCGAATTATTATAAGAAACTCTTT
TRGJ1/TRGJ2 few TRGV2 CATWDGQSFTGPKKLF TGTGCCACCTGGGACGGGCAATCATTTACTGGGCCTAAGAAACTCTTT
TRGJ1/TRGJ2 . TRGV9 CALWERYYKKLF TGTGCCTTGTGGGAGCGATATTATAAGAAACTCTTT
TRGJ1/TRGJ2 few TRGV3 CATWDRLHKKLF TGTGCCACCTGGGACAGACTCCATAAGAAACTCTTT
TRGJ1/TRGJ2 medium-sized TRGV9 CALWPIGKLF TGTGCCTTGTGGCCCATCGGGAAACTCTTT
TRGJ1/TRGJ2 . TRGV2 CATWDGAHKKLF TGTGCCACCTGGGACGGGGCCCATAAGAAACTCTTT
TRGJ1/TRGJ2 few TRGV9 CALWEGKLF TGTGCCTTGTGGGAAGGGAAACTCTTT
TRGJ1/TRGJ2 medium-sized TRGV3 CATWDRPDYYKKLF TGTGCCACCTGGGACAGGCCGGATTATTATAAGAAACTCTTT
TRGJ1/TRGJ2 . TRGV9 CALWDTGKKLF TGTGCCTTGTGGGATACGGGAAAGAAACTCTTT
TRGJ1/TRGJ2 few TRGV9 CALWVGSNYYKKLF TGTGCCTTGTGGGTCGGGTCGAATTATTATAAGAAACTCTTT
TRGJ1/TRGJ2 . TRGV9 CALWEITKGLF TGTGCCTTGTGGGAGATCACAAAGGGACTCTTT
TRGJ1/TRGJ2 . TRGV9 CALWEADLTYYKKLF TGTGCCTTGTGGGAGGCGGACCTCACGTATTATAAGAAACTCTTT
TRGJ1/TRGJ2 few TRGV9 CALWEGKTDYYKKLF TGTGCCTTGTGGGAGGGAAAAACCGATTATTATAAGAAACTCTTT
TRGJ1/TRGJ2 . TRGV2 CATWDGPKGHYKKLF TGTGCCACCTGGGACGGGCCTAAGGGGCATTATAAGAAACTCTTT
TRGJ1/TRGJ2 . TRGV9 CALWEVFPVKLF TGTGCCTTGTGGGAGGTGTTCCCGGTAAAACTCTTT
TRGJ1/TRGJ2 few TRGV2 CATWDGPQYYKKLF TGTGCCACCTGGGATGGGCCTCAATATTATAAGAAACTCTTT
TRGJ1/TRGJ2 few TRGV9 CALWEVKCYKKLF TGTGCCTTGTGGGAGGTCAAGTGTTATAAGAAACTCTTT
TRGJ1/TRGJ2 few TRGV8 CATWDTFNYYKKLF TGTGCCACCTGGGATACTTTCAATTATTATAAGAAACTCTTT